The clone carrying this TCR beta chain was seen a handful of times. Its cognate antigen is unknown. The data are from a study of T cell repertoires in cytomegalovirus infection. About the research overall: Public TCR beta signature analysis indicated the presence of both CMV infection and matching HLA type.

TCRdb processed the reads anew with MiXCR; each CDR3 protein has one entry. The table lists 300,000 to 400,000 distinct CDR3 sequences, almost 30% of them singletons, with around 20% in the top ten. The receptor's source is a human donor in good health (CMV status not recorded). Some clones in this sample may be carry-over from other donors' samples. The sample in question was cultured PBMCs, obtained from culture after CMV antigen stimulation.

Here the CDR3 reads CASGRLTNTEAFF. CDR3 DNA: TGTGCCAGCGGGAGGCTCACGAACACTGAAGCTTTCTTT. V gene TRBV6-1 combines with J gene TRBJ1-1; D not certain. V dropped 8 bases and J dropped 1 base, with 11 bases sitting between them. CDR3 size: 13 residues. Germline V lookup: CDR1 MNHNS, CDR2 SASEGT.